This note documents a single TCR beta chain sequence. Its antigen is undetermined. Unique molecular identifiers were incorporated when the TCRbeta library was constructed. TCRdb fed the PCR reads into MiXCR, producing one record per CDR3 protein. The sample has approximately 630,000 distinct CDR3 sequences; around 14% are singletons. Trimming at V came to 3 bases and at J to 2 bases, leaving 11 bases not matched to a gene. The CDR3 sequence is 17 residues long. Germline V lookup: CDR1 LNHDA, CDR2 SQIVND (reference sequence). The entry originates in a study of T-cell reconstitution after alpha-beta-depleted transplantation in children. Study results and caveats: Expanded graft clones, several hundred of them, were reportedly the source of alpha-beta T cells about two months after transplant. From surviving recipient T cells and thymic progenitors came the high day-60 TCRbeta diversity observed in some patients. A year post-transplant, T-cell counts and diversity derived mostly from newly produced T cells.

The rearrangement links TRBV19 to TRBJ1-2; 8 nucleotides agree with TRBD1. The clonotype comes from a girl aged 2 to 10 with congenital amegakaryocytic thrombocytopenia, due to receive a stem cell transplant. Sequencing was performed on PBMCs, taken before TCRalphabeta/CD19-depleted stem cell transplant. CDR3 sequence reads: CASSMNRDRLNNYGYTF. CDR3 DNA sequence: TGTGCCAGTAGTATGAACCGGGACAGGCTGAACAACTATGGCTACACCTTC.